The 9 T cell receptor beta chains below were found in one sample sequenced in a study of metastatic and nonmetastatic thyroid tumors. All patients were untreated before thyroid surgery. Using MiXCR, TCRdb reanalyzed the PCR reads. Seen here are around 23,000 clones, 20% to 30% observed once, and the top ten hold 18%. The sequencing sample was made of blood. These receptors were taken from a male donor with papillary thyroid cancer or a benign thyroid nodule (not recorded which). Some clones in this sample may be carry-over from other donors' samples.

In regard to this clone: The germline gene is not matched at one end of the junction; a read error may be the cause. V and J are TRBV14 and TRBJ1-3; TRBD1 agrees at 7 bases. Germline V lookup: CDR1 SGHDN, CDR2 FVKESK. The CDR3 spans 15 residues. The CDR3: CACSSRQGPGITIYF. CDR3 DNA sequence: TGTGCCTGCAGCAGTCGACAGGGACCTGGAATCACCATATATTTT.

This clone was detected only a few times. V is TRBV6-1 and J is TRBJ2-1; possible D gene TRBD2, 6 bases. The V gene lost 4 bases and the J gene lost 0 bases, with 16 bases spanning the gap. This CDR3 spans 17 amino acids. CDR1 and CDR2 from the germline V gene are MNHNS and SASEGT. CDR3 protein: CASSAPPLANSYNEQFF. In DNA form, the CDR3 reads TGTGCCAGCAGTGCCCCCCCCCTAGCGAACTCCTACAATGAGCAGTTCTTC.

CDR3: CSAPRGENNEQFF. The CDR3 nucleotides read TGCAGTGCCCCTCGGGGGGAAAACAATGAGCAGTTCTTC. The J gene is TRBJ2-1, the V gene TRBV20-1; TRBD2 matches 7 bases. Losses at the gene ends were 6 bases for V and 5 bases for J; bases not matched to a gene: 7. The CDR3 sequence is 13 residues long. Germline V lookup: CDR1 DFQATT, CDR2 SNEGSKA (reference sequence).

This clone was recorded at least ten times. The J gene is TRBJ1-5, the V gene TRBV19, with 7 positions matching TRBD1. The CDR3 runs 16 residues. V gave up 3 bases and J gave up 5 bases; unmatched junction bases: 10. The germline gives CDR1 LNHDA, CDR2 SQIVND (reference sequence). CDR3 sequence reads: CASSIELDRVDQPQHF. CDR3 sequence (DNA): TGTGCCAGTAGTATCGAGCTTGACAGGGTGGATCAGCCCCAGCATTTT. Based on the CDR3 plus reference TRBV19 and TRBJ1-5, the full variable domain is DGGITQSPKYLFRKEGQNVTLSCEQNLNHDAMYWYRQDPGQGLRLIYYSQIVNDFQKGDIAEGYSVSREKKESFPLTVTSAQKNPTAFYLCASSIELDRVDQPQHFGDGTRLSIL.

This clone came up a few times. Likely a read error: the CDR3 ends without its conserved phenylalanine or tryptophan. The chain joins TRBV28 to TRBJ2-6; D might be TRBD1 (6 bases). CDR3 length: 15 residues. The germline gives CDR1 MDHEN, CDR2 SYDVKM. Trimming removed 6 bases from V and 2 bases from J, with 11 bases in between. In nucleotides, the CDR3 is TGTGCCAGCAGGCCAAACAGGGCTGGGGCCAACGTCCTGACTTCC. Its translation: CASRPNRAGANVLTS.

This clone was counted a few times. The CDR3 coding sequence is TGTGCCAGCAGTCCAGGGGGCCCCAGTCAGCCCCAGCATTTT. Translating gives CASSPGGPSQPQHF. This chain connects TRBV27 to TRBJ1-5; 8 positions match TRBD1. CDR1 MNHEY and CDR2 SMNVEV come from the germline V gene (reference sequence). CDR3 size: 14 residues. V trimming: 5 bases; J trimming: 6 bases; junction bases outside the gene matches: 6.

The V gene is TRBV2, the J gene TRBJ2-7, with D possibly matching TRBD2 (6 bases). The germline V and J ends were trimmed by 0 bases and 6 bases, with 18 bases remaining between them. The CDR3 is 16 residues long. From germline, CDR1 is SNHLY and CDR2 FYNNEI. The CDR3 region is CASSEASGTGHGEQYF. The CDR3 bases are TGTGCCAGCAGTGAAGCCTCCGGGACTGGGCATGGCGAGCAGTACTTC.

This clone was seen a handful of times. The CDR3 nucleotides read TGTGCCAGCAGTTCCTGGGTCCGGAAGCCCCAGCATTTT. Encoded protein: CASSSWVRKPQHF. This rearrangement joins TRBV6-5 to TRBJ1-5; D is ambiguous. CDR3 length: 13 residues. Per germline, CDR1 MNHEY and CDR2 SVGAGI. The V end lost 4 bases, the J end lost 8 bases, and 12 bases lay between the germline ends.

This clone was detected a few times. The chain's CDR3 is CASIAGTGCDSSFNEQFF. The DNA of the CDR3 is TGTGCCAGCATCGCCGGGACAGGGTGCGATTCTAGCTTCAATGAGCAGTTCTTC. This chain joins TRBV6-5 and TRBJ2-1, with 9 positions matching TRBD1. The CDR3 has 18 amino acids. Germline CDR1 is MNHEY and CDR2 is SVGAGI. The V gene end was trimmed by 7 bases and the J gene end by 6 bases; junction bases not matched to a gene: 19.